These 25 T cell receptor beta chains originate from one sample sequenced in a study of T cell repertoires in cytomegalovirus infection. TCRdb recomputed calls from the reads with MiXCR, one row per CDR3 protein. The sample shows hundreds of thousands of distinct CDR3 sequences, about a sixth of them seen only once. The sample comprised PBMCs. Source of these receptors: a human donor in good health (CMV status not recorded). Some clones in this sample may be carry-over from other donors' samples.

This clonotype came up a few times. This chain uses TRBV12-3 or TRBV12-4 with TRBJ2-3, with D perhaps being TRBD1 or TRBD2 (5 bases each). Trimming removed 2 bases at V and 1 base at J, with 10 bases between. The CDR3 totals 15 residues. The CDR3 reads CASSLSGAGTDTQYF. CDR3 DNA: TGTGCCAGCAGTTTATCCGGGGCCGGCACAGATACGCAGTATTTT.

In DNA, the CDR3 is TGCAGTGCTAGCCAGGGGGAAAACACTGAAGCTTTCTTT. This sequence encodes CSASQGENTEAFF. V gene TRBV20-1 combines with J gene TRBJ1-1; 7 bases are a match to TRBD1. Germline V gives CDR1 DFQATT, CDR2 SNEGSKA (reference sequence). J gave up 2 bases and V 3 bases, and 3 bases lay outside the gene matches. The CDR3 has 13 residues.

This clonotype was picked up one time. Since a much larger clone is just one base distant, this may be a read error. It is likely a read error, because the conserved phenylalanine at the end of the CDR3 is missing. The V and J genes are TRBV7-2 and TRBJ1-6; possibly TRBD1 for D (5 bases). Trimming cost V 4 bases and J 6 bases, with 13 bases left between them. This CDR3 contains 15 residues. Germline CDR1 and CDR2: SGHTA and FQGNSA. The CDR3 is CASSSPQGGNSPLHS. The CDR3 DNA follows: TGTGCCAGCAGCTCCCCGCAGGGAGGTAATTCACCCCTCCACTCT.

This clonotype was observed at least ten times. The chain links TRBV6-2 or TRBV6-3 to TRBJ2-3, with D hard to call. The length of the CDR3 is 16 residues. V was clipped by 2 bases and J by 1 base, with 13 bases between them. The germline V gene has CDR1 MNHEY and CDR2 SVGEGT. CDR3 nucleotide sequence: TGTGCCAGCAGTTACGACAAGGGCGTGGGCACAGATACGCAGTATTTT. As protein: CASSYDKGVGTDTQYF.

This clonotype was detected ten times or more. Written as DNA, the CDR3 is TGCGCCAGCAGCCAATTGGGTTTGGGAAACACCATATATTTT. Protein product: CASSQLGLGNTIYF. The chain recombines TRBV4-1 with TRBJ1-3; D uncertain. V dropped 2 bases and J dropped 4 bases, with 9 bases sitting between them. CDR1 and CDR2 from the germline V gene are MGHRA and YSYEKL. This CDR3 contains 14 residues.

This rearrangement joins TRBV15 to TRBJ1-1; D unclear. The CDR3 covers 14 residues. Germline V gene data show CDR1 as LNHNV and CDR2 as YYDKDF (reference sequence). V lost 0 bases and J lost 1, with 6 bases in between. CDR3 nucleotides: TGTGCCACCAGCAGAGATCGGTGGAACACTGAAGCTTTCTTT. Amino acid sequence: CATSRDRWNTEAFF.

This clonotype was counted many times. The chain uses TRBV5-4 and TRBJ2-1, with D perhaps matching TRBD2 (5 bases). Germline loops: CDR1 SGHNT, CDR2 YYREEE (reference sequence). V lost 4 bases to trimming and J lost 9 bases, with 17 bases between them. The CDR3 is 14 residues long. CDR3 protein: CASSRGEGLGEQFF. CDR3 coding DNA: TGTGCCAGCAGCCGGGGAGAAGGATTAGGTGAGCAGTTCTTC.

This clonotype was observed once. The rearrangement joins TRBV7-2 to TRBJ2-1; 7 bases match TRBD2. Trimming at V came to 6 bases and at J to 7 bases, leaving 9 bases not matched to a gene. In germline, CDR1 is SGHTA, CDR2 FQGNSA. This CDR3 is built from 14 residues. The CDR3 region is CASSTRSGDNEQFF. For the CDR3, the DNA is TGTGCCAGCAGTACGAGAAGCGGGGATAATGAGCAGTTCTTC.

This sequence joins TRBV12-3 or TRBV12-4 and TRBJ2-1, with 7 nucleotides matching TRBD2. J gave up 8 bases and V 6 bases, and 7 bases lay outside the gene matches. This CDR3 is built from 13 residues. CDR3 sequence (DNA): TGTGCCAGCAGACTAAGCGGGATCGATGAGCAGTTCTTC. Translation: CASRLSGIDEQFF.

In its sample, this clonotype was seen a few times. This chain joins TRBV10-3 and TRBJ2-7; weak D call: TRBD2 (5 bases). The germline V gene encodes CDR1 ENHRY and CDR2 SYGVKD. The CDR3 loop spans 17 amino acids. V was shortened by 5 bases and J by 5 bases, with 25 bases between the two germline ends. CDR3 loop: CAISRRAGDLARNEQYF. The CDR3, as DNA: TGTGCCATCAGTAGGCGGGCAGGAGACTTGGCGAGGAACGAGCAGTACTTC.

The chain uses TRBV7-9 and TRBJ1-1; 7 positions match TRBD1. This CDR3 is 14 amino acids long. Germline V gene lookup returns CDR1 SEHNR and CDR2 FQNEAQ (reference sequence). V lost 5 bases, J lost 5 bases, and 8 bases stayed unmatched. CDR3 amino acids: CASSQHDRDTEAFF. The CDR3 DNA follows: TGTGCCAGCAGCCAACACGACAGGGATACTGAAGCTTTCTTT.

This clonotype has a handful of counts. The rearrangement links TRBV3-1 to TRBJ1-1; D remains unclear. Trimming removed 3 bases from V and 2 bases from J, with 10 bases in between. The germline CDR1 and CDR2 sequences are LGHDT and YNNKEL (reference sequence). This CDR3 spans 14 amino acids. CDR3: CASSHAQSNTEAFF. DNA of the CDR3: TGTGCCAGCAGCCACGCGCAAAGTAACACTGAAGCTTTCTTT.

This clonotype has just a few counts. CDR3 nucleotides: TGTGCCAGCAGCCAAGATGGGGACTACCAGGCCTACGAGCAGTACTTC. It specifies CASSQDGDYQAYEQYF. The gene calls are TRBV14 and TRBJ2-7, with 7 bases that match TRBD2. The germline V gene has CDR1 SGHDN and CDR2 FVKESK. This CDR3 region has 16 residues. V lost 0 bases to trimming and J lost 2 bases; unmatched junction nucleotides: 7. The full variable domain, rest sourced from reference TRBV14 and TRBJ2-7, is EAGVTQFPSHSVIEKGQTVTLRCDPISGHDNLYWYRRVMGKEIKFLLHFVKESKQDESGMPNNRFLAERTGGTYSTLKVQPAELEDSGVYFCASSQDGDYQAYEQYFGPGTRLTVT.

The rearrangement uses TRBV10-3 and TRBJ2-7, with 7 bases identical to TRBD1. There are 13 residues in the CDR3. Trimming cost V 5 bases and J 5 bases; bases outside gene matches: 6. CDR1 and CDR2 (germline): ENHRY, SYGVKD. The CDR3 nucleotides are TGTGCCATCAGTTACAGGGGCCTGGACGAGCAGTACTTC. Protein: CAISYRGLDEQYF.

The J gene is TRBJ2-3, the V gene TRBV20-1, with D hard to call. This CDR3 has 12 residues. The V and J ends lost 4 bases and 7 bases respectively, with 12 bases between them. Germline values: CDR1 DFQATT, CDR2 SNEGSKA (reference sequence). The DNA of the CDR3 is TGCAGTGCTAACCTCGAGTCAAATACGCAGTATTTT. This gives the protein CSANLESNTQYF.

The chain links TRBV7-2 to TRBJ2-5; 12 nucleotides match TRBD1. Germline CDR1 reads SGHTA; CDR2 reads FQGNSA. After removal of 2 bases from V and 5 bases from J, the junction contained 6 bases not matched to a gene. The CDR3 has 16 residues. The CDR3 region is CASSLNRDRGRETQYF. The CDR3 DNA follows: TGTGCCAGCAGCTTAAACCGGGACAGGGGGCGGGAGACCCAGTACTTC.

This clonotype was observed at least ten times. The genes are TRBV7-2 and TRBJ1-2; the D is unclear. V lost 5 bases to trimming and J lost 8 bases, with 15 bases between them. In germline, CDR1 is SGHTA, CDR2 FQGNSA. CDR3 length: 13 amino acids. The CDR3 protein is CASSPQWDRGYTF. CDR3 sequence (DNA): TGTGCCAGCAGCCCTCAGTGGGATAGGGGCTACACCTTC.

In its sample, this clonotype was seen many times. The chain is built from TRBV12-3 or TRBV12-4 and TRBJ2-4; D gene ambiguous. This CDR3 region has 13 residues. V dropped 5 bases and J dropped 11 bases, with 16 bases sitting between them. The CDR3 sequence: CASSPQRRNVQYF. The CDR3 DNA reads TGTGCCAGCAGTCCGCAACGCCGTAATGTTCAGTACTTC.

This clonotype was seen only once. The chain carries TRBV18 and TRBJ1-6; 8 bases fit TRBD1. The CDR3 is 16 residues long. With V trimmed by 6 bases and J by 7 bases, 11 bases remained unmatched. Germline loops: CDR1 KGHSH, CDR2 LQKENI. In DNA form, the CDR3 reads TGTGCCAGCTCCCCAAGACAGGGGTCGGGGAATTCACCCCTCCACTTT. Translated, it gives CASSPRQGSGNSPLHF.

This clonotype was seen ten or more times. The chain joins TRBV7-9 to TRBJ2-1; D call uncertain. The CDR3 consists of 12 residues. Germline V gives CDR1 SEHNR, CDR2 FQNEAQ (reference sequence). V was clipped by 5 bases and J by 7 bases, with 9 bases between them. The DNA of the CDR3 is TGTGCCAGCAGCATAAGAGAGAATGAGCAGTTCTTC. Protein sequence: CASSIRENEQFF.

This clonotype has only a few counts. The genes are TRBV10-3 and TRBJ1-3; possible D gene TRBD1, 5 bases. Per germline, CDR1 ENHRY and CDR2 SYGVKD. The V and J ends lost 3 bases and 7 bases respectively, with 13 bases between them. The CDR3 loop spans 14 amino acids. The CDR3 reads CAISDAGDWNTIYF. The DNA of the CDR3 is TGTGCCATCAGTGACGCGGGGGATTGGAACACCATATATTTT.

At least ten counts were recorded for this clonotype. This chain connects TRBV7-8 to TRBJ2-3, with TRBD1 identical over 8 bases. The germline V gene encodes CDR1 SGHVS and CDR2 FQNEAQ. V lost 5 bases, J lost 3 bases, and 7 bases stayed unmatched. The CDR3 sequence is 15 residues long. CDR3 DNA: TGTGCCAGCAGCCCCCAGACAGGGGTTACAGATACGCAGTATTTT. Encoded protein: CASSPQTGVTDTQYF.

In this sample, this clonotype turned up a few times. The gene calls are TRBV29-1 and TRBJ1-5, with unresolved D. The CDR3 contains 14 residues. Trimming pared 4 bases from V and 0 bases from J, leaving 10 bases between. CDR1 SQVTM and CDR2 ANQGSEA come from the germline V gene. The CDR3, as DNA: TGCAGCGTTGCGGCCGGCAATAGCAATCAGCCCCAGCATTTT. Residues: CSVAAGNSNQPQHF.

There are a few counts of this clonotype. The V call is TRBV4-2, the J call TRBJ2-7; D is unclear. CDR3 length equals 14 residues. CDR1 is LGHNA, CDR2 YNFKEQ, per germline. With 3 bases removed from V and 4 bases from J, the gap between germline ends came to 13 bases. In DNA, the CDR3 is TGTGCCAGCAGCCACGCCGTGGGATTTTACGAGCAGTACTTC. Encoded protein: CASSHAVGFYEQYF.

V and J are TRBV19 and TRBJ2-3, with D possibly matching TRBD1 (5 bases). V lost 3 bases, J lost 8 bases, and 15 bases lay in between. The CDR3 has 14 amino acids. Germline V gene sequence: CDR1 LNHDA, CDR2 SQIVND (reference sequence). The CDR3: CASSIRASDATQYF. The CDR3, as DNA: TGTGCCAGTAGTATCAGGGCCTCGGATGCTACGCAGTATTTT.